Presented here are 27 T cell receptor beta chains from one specimen sequenced in a study of T cell clonality in common variable immunodeficiency. The repertoire was sequenced with immunoSEQ multiplex PCR; TCRdb's copy has only in-frame clones and lacks some. This set yields some 54,000 clones and no singletons; the top ten hold approximately 2.2%. Sequencing was carried out using peripheral blood mononuclear cells. Receptors were obtained from a person aged 18 to 69 in good health.

This clone has at least ten counts. The CDR3 end falls 3 residues outside the read, so it is completed with the germline J gene. The rearrangement uses TRBV6-1 and TRBJ1-4; D not resolved. Germline loops: CDR1 MNHNS, CDR2 SASEGT. V was trimmed by 3 bases and J by 5 bases, leaving 16 bases between them. The CDR3 extends over 16 amino acids. The covered CDR3 bases are TGTGCCAGCAGTGAGCTACGGCCCCACGGGAATGAAAAA. The encoded protein is CASSELRPHGNEK. The entire CDR3 is CASSELRPHGNEKLFF.

In this sample, this clone turned up many times. The CDR3 end is not reached by the read, which stops 3 residues before it; the germline J gene fills it in. J is TRBJ2-3 and V is TRBV7-3, with 12 bases lining up with TRBD2. Unmatched junction bases numbered 1, after V lost 4 bases and J lost 2 bases. The CDR3 has 15 residues. Germline CDR1 SGHTA, CDR2 FQGTGA. The CDR3 sequence is CASSWTSGVTDTQYF. The covered CDR3 bases are TGTGCCAGCAGCTGGACTAGCGGGGTCACAGATACG.

This clone was picked up a small number of times. Read sequence stops 3 residues before the CDR3 end, and the germline J gene provides the missing end. This chain uses TRBV5-8 with TRBJ2-3, with D unresolved. The CDR3 is 13 amino acids. Germline V gives CDR1 SGHTS, CDR2 YDEGEE. V was pared by 4 bases and J by 8 bases, with 14 bases between. Here the CDR3 reads CASSPVSSSTQYF. The part of the CDR3 DNA that was read is TGTGCCAGCAGCCCCGTAAGTAGTAGTACG. Full variable domain (outside the CDR3, taken from reference TRBV5-8 and TRBJ2-3): EAGVTQSPTHLIKTRGQQATLRCSPISGHTSVYWYQQALGLGLQFLLWYDEGEERNRGNFPPRFSGRQFPNYSSELNVNALELEDSALYLCASSPVSSSTQYFGPGTRLTVL.

This clone occurred a few times. It may be a read error: a sequence one base away is much more abundant. The read finishes 3 residues shy of the CDR3 end, and the germline J gene is used to complete it. The V call is TRBV5-6, the J call TRBJ2-6; D not resolved. The germline CDR1 and CDR2 sequences are SGHDT and YYEEEE. This CDR3 has 15 amino acids. The CDR3 DNA, read in part, is TGTGCCAGCCGCTTGGTCAGCTCTGGGGCCAACGTC. Its translation is CASRLVSSGANV. The whole CDR3 protein reads CASRLVSSGANVLTF.

This clone was observed at least ten times. The read terminates 3 residues before the CDR3 end, so the remaining end is supplied by the germline J gene. The chain recombines TRBV19 with TRBJ1-1; no firm D call. This CDR3 is built from 13 residues. The V gene's germline CDR1 is LNHDA and CDR2 SQIVND (reference sequence). V dropped 5 bases and J dropped 7 bases, with 14 bases sitting between them. The CDR3 bases that were read are TGTGCCAGTAGTGTTAGGGTTGAGGGTGAA. Protein sequence: CASSVRVEGE. The complete CDR3 reads CASSVRVEGEAFF.

This clone was recorded at least ten times. The observed sequence ends 3 residues before the CDR3 terminus, with the missing tail filled in from the germline J gene. The chain carries TRBV5-4 and TRBJ2-3; D not resolved. The CDR3 sequence is 16 residues long. CDR1 is SGHNT, CDR2 YYREEE, per germline (reference sequence). The V and J ends lost 0 bases and 2 bases respectively, with 13 bases between them. CDR3 loop: CASSLEGRRITDTQYF. CDR3 DNA, as far as it was read: TGTGCCAGCAGCTTGGAAGGCAGGCGCATCACAGATACG.

This clone appeared a few times. The CDR3 end lies 3 residues beyond the end of the read and is filled in from the germline J gene. The rearrangement uses TRBV30 and TRBJ1-2, with D possibly TRBD1 on 5 matching bases. Germline CDR1 reads GTSNPN; CDR2 reads SVGIG (reference sequence). The CDR3 has 15 amino acids. CDR3 sequence reads: CAWSSGTSGTDTYTF. The DNA read from the CDR3 is TGTGCCTGGTCCTCCGGGACTAGCGGCACAGATACC.

This clone was seen ten or more times. The sequenced fragment ends 3 residues before the CDR3 boundary, so the rest is inferred from the germline J gene. This chain uses TRBV6-1 with TRBJ1-2; 8 bases map to TRBD1. Unmatched junction bases numbered 4, after V lost 4 bases and J lost 0 bases. This CDR3 comprises 15 residues. Looked up from germline, CDR1 is MNHNS and CDR2 is SASEGT. The sequenced CDR3 bases are TGTGCCAGCAGTGGCCTGGACAGGGCTAACTATGGC. Translating it yields CASSGLDRANYG. Given in full, the CDR3 is CASSGLDRANYGYTF.

Remarks on this clone: The read ends 3 residues shy of where the CDR3 ends; the end is completed using the germline J gene. The chain uses TRBV18 and TRBJ2-2; tentative D call: TRBD2 (6 bases). Germline V CDR1 and CDR2: KGHSH, LQKENI. The V end lost 4 bases, the J end lost 3 bases, and 6 bases lay between the germline ends. CDR3 size: 13 residues. Incomplete CDR3 DNA: TGTGCCAGCTCACGGGGGGACACCGGGGAG. Its translation: CASSRGDTGE. The whole CDR3 reads CASSRGDTGELFF.

A remark on this clone: The read ends 3 residues before the CDR3 terminus; that terminus is restored from the germline J gene. V is TRBV5-1 and J is TRBJ1-1; TRBD1 is a possible D gene (6 bases). CDR3 length equals 15 residues. Germline CDR1 and CDR2: SGHRS and YFSETQ. Trimming shortened V by 4 bases and J by 1 base, and 14 bases separated the two germline ends. The CDR3 here is CASSPGHLQNTEAFF. The part of the CDR3 DNA that was read is TGCGCCAGCAGCCCGGGACACCTGCAGAACACTGAA.

This clone was detected ten times or more. The read ends 3 residues before the CDR3 terminus; that terminus is restored from the germline J gene. The rearrangement links TRBV19 to TRBJ1-5; D gene uncertain. V lost 0 bases, J lost 4 bases, and 16 bases lay in between. CDR3 length: 17 amino acids. Germline V lookup: CDR1 LNHDA, CDR2 SQIVND (reference sequence). The CDR3 loop is CASSIDLARVNNQPQHF. The part of the CDR3 DNA that was read is TGTGCCAGTAGTATAGATCTAGCCCGGGTGAATAATCAGCCC.

This clone was seen many times. The read stops 3 residues short of the end of the CDR3; the missing end is completed from the germline J gene. The gene calls are TRBV19 and TRBJ2-2; perhaps TRBD1 as D (6 bases). The CDR3 has 15 residues. Germline CDR1 is LNHDA and CDR2 is SQIVND (reference sequence). The V gene lost 5 bases and the J gene lost 4 bases, with 14 bases spanning the gap. The part of the CDR3 DNA that was read is TGTGCCAGTAGTCCCTACACAGGGTCCACCGGGGAG. Translation gives CASSPYTGSTGE. From start to end, the CDR3 is CASSPYTGSTGELFF.

This clone was recorded at least ten times. The CDR3 is cut off 3 residues early in the read; its end comes from the germline J gene. V usage is TRBV5-1 and J usage is TRBJ2-7, with D perhaps matching TRBD1 (5 bases). The CDR3 is 15 amino acids. Trimming took 0 bases from V and 6 from J, leaving 16 bases between them. Per the germline V gene, CDR1 is SGHRS and CDR2 is YFSETQ. The covered CDR3 bases are TGCGCCAGCAGCTTGGGGGCGAGTGGAAGGGGCGAG. It yields the protein CASSLGASGRGE. The whole CDR3 sequence is CASSLGASGRGEQYF.

This clone came up many times. A read error may be the cause here, since a much bigger clone is one base away. CDR3 DNA (partial): TGTGCCAGCAGTGCGTCGGCGGGGGGGTCGGGTGAG. It codes for CASSASAGGSGE. The entire CDR3 sequence reads CASSASAGGSGEQFF. The chain carries TRBV6-4 and TRBJ2-1; 9 bases map to TRBD2. Read coverage stops 3 residues before the CDR3 terminus; the germline J gene supplies the remainder. Germline CDR1 is MRHNA and CDR2 is SNTAGT. This CDR3 is built from 15 residues. V lost 4 bases, J lost 9 bases, and 10 bases stayed unmatched.

This clone was counted only a few times. The covered CDR3 bases are TGTGCCAGCAGCCTAGGGACTCCGTTGAATGAG. This gives the protein CASSLGTPLNE. The whole CDR3 region reads CASSLGTPLNEQFF. J is TRBJ2-1 and V is TRBV5-6; maybe TRBD2 (6 bases). With the read ending 3 residues before the CDR3 end, the germline J gene is used to fill in that end. The germline V and J ends were trimmed by 4 bases and 7 bases, with 15 bases remaining between them. The CDR3 is made up of 14 amino acids. Germline V gene lookup returns CDR1 SGHDT and CDR2 YYEEEE.

This clone was counted ten times or more. Read data end 3 residues before the CDR3 end; the end is taken from the germline J gene. V usage is TRBV11-2 and J usage is TRBJ1-2; TRBD1 agrees at 8 bases. J gave up 5 bases and V 3 bases, and 5 bases lay outside the gene matches. Germline-derived CDR1 and CDR2 are SGHAT and FQNNGV. This CDR3 contains 14 residues. The sequenced CDR3 bases are TGTGCCAGCAGCTTGCAGGGGGCTTTATATGGC. Translating it yields CASSLQGALYG. The full CDR3 protein reads CASSLQGALYGYTF.

This clone came up a few times. Read data end 3 residues before the CDR3 end; the end is taken from the germline J gene. This sequence joins TRBV11-2 and TRBJ2-5, with 8 bases aligning to TRBD2. Trimming at V came to 5 bases and at J to 5 bases, leaving 7 bases not matched to a gene. The CDR3 consists of 14 residues. Germline V gene data show CDR1 as SGHAT and CDR2 as FQNNGV. The CDR3 sequence is CASSPRTSPETQYF. Partial CDR3 DNA: TGTGCCAGCAGCCCAAGGACTAGCCCTGAGACC. The entire variable domain, with the rest obtained from reference TRBV11-2 and TRBJ2-5, is as follows: EAGVAQSPRYKIIEKRQSVAFWCNPISGHATLYWYQQILGQGPKLLIQFQNNGVVDDSQLPKDRFSAERLKGVDSTLKIQPAKLEDSAVYLCASSPRTSPETQYFGPGTRLLVL.

This clone was picked up a small number of times. Sequence at one end of the junction differs from germline and may be a read error. The read ends 3 residues early relative to the CDR3; the germline J gene fills the gap. The V call is TRBV7-7, the J call TRBJ2-2, with TRBD2 identical over 9 bases. Germline V gives CDR1 SSHAT, CDR2 FNYEAQ (reference sequence). The CDR3 length is 17 residues. CDR3 DNA (partial): TGTGCTAGCAGCTTAGTTAGCGGGGGAGTGGACACCGGGGAG. Amino acids: CASSLVSGGVDTGE. The entire CDR3 is CASSLVSGGVDTGELFF. The complete variable domain, with remaining parts taken from reference TRBV7-7 and TRBJ2-2, reads GAGVSQSPRYKVTKRGQDVTLRCDPISSHATLYWYQQALGQGPEFLTYFNYEAQPDKSGLPSDRFSAERPEGSISTLTIQRTEQRDSAMYRCASSLVSGGVDTGELFFGEGSRLTVL.

This clone showed up many times. Read sequence stops 3 residues before the CDR3 end, and the germline J gene provides the missing end. The chain links TRBV19 to TRBJ2-2; 7 nucleotides agree with TRBD1. The germline CDR1 and CDR2 sequences are LNHDA and SQIVND (reference sequence). The junction had 8 bases not matched to a gene; V was cut back by 6 bases and J by 4 bases. The CDR3 totals 15 residues. Partial CDR3 DNA: TGTGCCAGTAGGGGGCAGGGGGACCGCACCGGGGAG. This translates into CASRGQGDRTGE. In full, the CDR3 reads CASRGQGDRTGELFF.

This clone was observed at least ten times. Read coverage stops 3 residues before the CDR3 terminus; the germline J gene supplies the remainder. The V and J genes are TRBV5-1 and TRBJ1-1, with a possible D match to TRBD1 (5 bases). Trimming removed 1 base at V and 3 bases at J, with 10 bases between. Per the germline V gene, CDR1 is SGHRS and CDR2 is YFSETQ. This CDR3 has 14 amino acids. The sequenced part of the CDR3 DNA is TGCGCCAGCAGCTTGTTACGGGGGGACACTGAA. This encodes CASSLLRGDTE. The whole CDR3 reads CASSLLRGDTEAFF.

This clone showed up just a few times. The read ends 3 residues shy of where the CDR3 ends; the end is completed using the germline J gene. This chain connects TRBV20-1 to TRBJ2-1; D is possibly TRBD2 (5 bases). In germline, CDR1 is DFQATT, CDR2 SNEGSKA (reference sequence). The CDR3 covers 14 residues. Trimming shortened V by 1 base and J by 9 bases, and 16 bases separated the two germline ends. CDR3 DNA, as far as it was read: TGCAGTGCTAGAGGGCTAGCAGGTCCGGGTGAG. Amino acid sequence: CSARGLAGPGE. The full CDR3 protein reads CSARGLAGPGEQFF.

This clone was seen ten or more times. Coverage ceases 3 residues before the CDR3 finishes, and the germline J gene fills in the end. This chain uses TRBV5-1 with TRBJ2-6, with a possible D match to TRBD1 (5 bases). The CDR3 spans 16 residues. Trimming left V 2 bases short and J 0 bases short, with 9 bases between. Per the germline V gene, CDR1 is SGHRS and CDR2 is YFSETQ. The CDR3 is CASSLSRDSGANVLTF. The covered CDR3 bases are TGCGCCAGCAGCTTATCCAGGGACTCTGGGGCCAACGTC. The complete variable domain, with remaining parts taken from reference TRBV5-1 and TRBJ2-6, reads KAGVTQTPRYLIKTRGQQVTLSCSPISGHRSVSWYQQTPGQGLQFLFEYFSETQRNKGNFPGRFSGRQFSNSRSEMNVSTLELGDSALYLCASSLSRDSGANVLTFGAGSRLTVL.

This clone showed up many times. The CDR3 is cut off 3 residues early in the read; its end comes from the germline J gene. This rearrangement joins TRBV20-1 to TRBJ2-7; the D gene is possibly TRBD2 (5 bases). Germline V lookup: CDR1 DFQATT, CDR2 SNEGSKA (reference sequence). The CDR3 totals 15 residues. V was pared by 5 bases and J by 1 base, with 18 bases between. This chain's CDR3 is CSAPLRAGLSYEQYF. Partial CDR3 DNA: TGCAGTGCTCCCCTCCGGGCGGGCCTTTCCTACGAG.

Points on this clone: The read terminates 3 residues before the CDR3 end, so the remaining end is supplied by the germline J gene. V usage is TRBV19 and J usage is TRBJ2-7, with 9 nucleotides matching TRBD1. The length of the CDR3 is 14 residues. Per germline, CDR1 LNHDA and CDR2 SQIVND (reference sequence). Trimming at V came to 4 bases and at J to 6 bases, leaving 7 bases not matched to a gene. The part of the CDR3 DNA that was read is TGTGCCAGTAGTACGACAGGGGGTTCGGGCGAG. This translates into CASSTTGGSGE. The whole CDR3 sequence reads CASSTTGGSGEQYF.

This clone has at least ten counts. The read comes to an end 3 residues before the CDR3 does, leaving the germline J gene to fill in the end. The chain combines TRBV6-1 with TRBJ1-2, with 10 bases identical to TRBD1. The J segment lost 7 bases and the V segment lost 0 bases, leaving 5 bases of the junction unmatched. Germline CDR1 is MNHNS and CDR2 is SASEGT. The CDR3 has 15 amino acids. The CDR3 loop reads CASSEAGTGVGGYTF. Partial CDR3 DNA: TGTGCCAGCAGTGAAGCGGGGACAGGGGTAGGTGGC.

This clone was seen a handful of times. The covered CDR3 bases are TGTGCCAGCAGCTCCTCGGGACAGGGGAATTCACCG. It encodes CASSSSGQGNSP. In full, the CDR3 reads CASSSSGQGNSPLFF. The chain is built from TRBV7-6 and TRBJ2-2; 10 bases are a match to TRBD1. The read ends 3 residues shy of where the CDR3 ends; the end is completed using the germline J gene. The CDR3 is made up of 15 amino acids. CDR1 SGHVS and CDR2 FNYEAQ come from the germline V gene.

In its sample, this clone was seen many times. The CDR3 end falls 3 residues outside the read, so it is completed with the germline J gene. V is TRBV10-3 and J is TRBJ2-7, with 8 bases lining up with TRBD1. The germline CDR1 and CDR2 sequences are ENHRY and SYGVKD. The J segment lost 3 bases and the V segment lost 4 bases, leaving 2 bases of the junction unmatched. The CDR3 consists of 13 residues. The sequenced CDR3 bases are TGTGCCATCAGTGCTGGACAGGGCTACGAG. Its protein is CAISAGQGYE. The whole CDR3 sequence reads CAISAGQGYEQYF.